This T cell receptor (beta chain) stems from a study of blood T cell repertoires in COVID-19. About the research overall: The United States, Italy and Spain supplied acute and convalescent COVID-19 samples.

V gave up 0 bases and J gave up 5 bases, with 14 bases separating them. Germline V gene lookup returns CDR1 SGHRS and CDR2 YFSETQ. The CDR3 loop spans 16 amino acids. Here immunoSEQ multiplex PCR was the method, and the copy in TCRdb shows in-frame clones only, minus some. The sample lists about 99,000 clones, approximately 88% occurring once. This TCR came from a human donor in a cohort sampled during active COVID-19. Material for sequencing was peripheral blood. The chain has TRBV5-1 and TRBJ2-2, with TRBD2 as a possible D gene (7 bases). CDR3 coding DNA: TGCGCCAGCAGCTTGGCTGCGGGGGCGGGGACCGGGGAGCTGTTTTTT. Its translation is CASSLAAGAGTGELFF. The whole variable domain, filled in from reference TRBV5-1 and TRBJ2-2, reads KAGVTQTPRYLIKTRGQQVTLSCSPISGHRSVSWYQQTPGQGLQFLFEYFSETQRNKGNFPGRFSGRQFSNSRSEMNVSTLELGDSALYLCASSLAAGAGTGELFFGEGSRLTVL.